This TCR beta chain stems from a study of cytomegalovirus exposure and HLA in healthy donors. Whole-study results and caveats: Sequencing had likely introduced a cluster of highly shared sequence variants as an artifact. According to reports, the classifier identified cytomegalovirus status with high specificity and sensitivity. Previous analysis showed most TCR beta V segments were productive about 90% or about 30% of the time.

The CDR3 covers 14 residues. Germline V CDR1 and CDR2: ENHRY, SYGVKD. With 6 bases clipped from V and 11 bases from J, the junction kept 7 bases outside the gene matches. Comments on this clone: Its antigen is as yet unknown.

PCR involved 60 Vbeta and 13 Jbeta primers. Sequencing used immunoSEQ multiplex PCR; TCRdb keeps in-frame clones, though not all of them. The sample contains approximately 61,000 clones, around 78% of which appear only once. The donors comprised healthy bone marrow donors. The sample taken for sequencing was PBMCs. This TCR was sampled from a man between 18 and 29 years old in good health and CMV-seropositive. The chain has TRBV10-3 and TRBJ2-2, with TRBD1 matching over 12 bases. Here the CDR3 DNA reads TGTGCCATCAGCGGGACAGGGGGCGAAGATGAGCTGTTTTTT. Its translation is CAISGTGGEDELFF.